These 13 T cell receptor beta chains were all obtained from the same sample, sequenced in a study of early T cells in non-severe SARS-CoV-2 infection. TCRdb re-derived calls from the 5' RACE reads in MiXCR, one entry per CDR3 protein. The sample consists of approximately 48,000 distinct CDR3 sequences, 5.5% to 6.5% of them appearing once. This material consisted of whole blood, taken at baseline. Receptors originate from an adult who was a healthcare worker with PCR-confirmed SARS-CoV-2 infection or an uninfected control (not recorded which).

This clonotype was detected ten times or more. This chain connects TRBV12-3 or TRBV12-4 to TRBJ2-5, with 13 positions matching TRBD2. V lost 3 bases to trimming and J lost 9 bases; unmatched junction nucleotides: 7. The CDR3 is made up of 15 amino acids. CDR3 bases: TGTGCCAGCAGTTTTAGGACTAGCGGGAGCCCTCCCCAGTACTTC. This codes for CASSFRTSGSPPQYF.

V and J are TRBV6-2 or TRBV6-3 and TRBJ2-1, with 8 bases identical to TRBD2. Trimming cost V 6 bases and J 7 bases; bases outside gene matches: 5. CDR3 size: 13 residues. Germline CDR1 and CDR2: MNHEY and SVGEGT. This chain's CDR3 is CASSRLAWNEQFF. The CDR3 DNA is TGTGCCAGCAGCCGACTAGCGTGGAATGAGCAGTTCTTC.

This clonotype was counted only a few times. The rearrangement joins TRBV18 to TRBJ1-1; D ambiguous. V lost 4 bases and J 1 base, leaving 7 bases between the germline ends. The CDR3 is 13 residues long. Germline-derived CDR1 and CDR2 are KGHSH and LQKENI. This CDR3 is CASSQGTNTEAFF. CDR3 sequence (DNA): TGTGCCAGCTCACAGGGTACGAACACTGAAGCTTTCTTT.

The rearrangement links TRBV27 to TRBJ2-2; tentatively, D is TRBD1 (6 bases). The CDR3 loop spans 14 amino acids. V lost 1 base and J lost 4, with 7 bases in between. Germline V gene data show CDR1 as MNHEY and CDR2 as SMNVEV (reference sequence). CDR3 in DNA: TGTGCCAGCAGTTTATACAGGGCCACCGGGGAGCTGTTTTTT. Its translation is CASSLYRATGELFF.

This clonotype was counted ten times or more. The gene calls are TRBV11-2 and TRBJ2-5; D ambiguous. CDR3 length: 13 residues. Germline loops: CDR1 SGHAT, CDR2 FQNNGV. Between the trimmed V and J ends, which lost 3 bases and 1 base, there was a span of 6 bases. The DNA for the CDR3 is TGTGCCAGCAGCTTGGTTCTCCAAGAGACCCAGTACTTC. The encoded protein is CASSLVLQETQYF. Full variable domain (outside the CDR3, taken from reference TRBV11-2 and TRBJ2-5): EAGVAQSPRYKIIEKRQSVAFWCNPISGHATLYWYQQILGQGPKLLIQFQNNGVVDDSQLPKDRFSAERLKGVDSTLKIQPAKLEDSAVYLCASSLVLQETQYFGPGTRLLVL.

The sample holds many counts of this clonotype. The CDR3 nucleotides read TGTGCCAGCAGCTTACAGGGCCCTCCGATGAAGACCCAGTACTTC. It translates to CASSLQGPPMKTQYF. The chain employs TRBV7-2 and TRBJ2-5; tentative D call: TRBD1 (5 bases). The CDR3 length is 15 residues. V was shortened by 2 bases and J by 6 bases, with 16 bases between the two germline ends. Germline V gives CDR1 SGHTA, CDR2 FQGNSA.

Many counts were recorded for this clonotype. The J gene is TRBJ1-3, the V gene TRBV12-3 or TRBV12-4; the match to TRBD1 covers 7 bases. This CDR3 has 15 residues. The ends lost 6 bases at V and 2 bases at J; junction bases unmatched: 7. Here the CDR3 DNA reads TGTGCCAGCAGCCTGGGGGGGACAGCTGGAAACACCATATATTTT. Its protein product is CASSLGGTAGNTIYF.

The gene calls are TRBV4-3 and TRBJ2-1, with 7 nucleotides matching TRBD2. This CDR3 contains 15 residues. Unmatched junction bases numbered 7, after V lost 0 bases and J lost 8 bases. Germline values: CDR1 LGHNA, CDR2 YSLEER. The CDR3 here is CASSQEALAVDEQFF. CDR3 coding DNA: TGCGCCAGCAGCCAAGAAGCCCTAGCGGTCGATGAGCAGTTCTTC.

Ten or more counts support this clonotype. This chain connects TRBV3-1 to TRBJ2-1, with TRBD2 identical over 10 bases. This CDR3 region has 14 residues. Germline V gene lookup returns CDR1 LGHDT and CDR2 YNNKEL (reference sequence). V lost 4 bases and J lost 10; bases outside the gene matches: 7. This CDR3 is CASSLGPLAGEQFF. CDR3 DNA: TGTGCCAGCAGCCTCGGTCCACTAGCGGGGGAGCAGTTCTTC.

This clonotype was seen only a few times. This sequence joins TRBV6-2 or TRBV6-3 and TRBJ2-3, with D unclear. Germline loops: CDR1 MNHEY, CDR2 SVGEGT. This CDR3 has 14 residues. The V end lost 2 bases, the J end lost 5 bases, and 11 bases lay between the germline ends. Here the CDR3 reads CASSYGLIIDTQYF. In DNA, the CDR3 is TGTGCCAGCAGTTACGGGCTGATTATAGATACGCAGTATTTT.

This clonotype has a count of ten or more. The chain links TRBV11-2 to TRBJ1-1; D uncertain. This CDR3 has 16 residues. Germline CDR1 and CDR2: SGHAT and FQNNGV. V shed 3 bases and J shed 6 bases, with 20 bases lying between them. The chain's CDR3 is CASSFRSPAGEPEAFF. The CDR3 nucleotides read TGTGCCAGCAGCTTCCGAAGTCCAGCCGGGGAACCTGAAGCTTTCTTT.

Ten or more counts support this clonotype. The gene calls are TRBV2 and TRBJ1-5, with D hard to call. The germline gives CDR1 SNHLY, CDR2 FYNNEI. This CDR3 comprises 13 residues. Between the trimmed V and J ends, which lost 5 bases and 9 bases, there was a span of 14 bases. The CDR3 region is CASSPRPDRPQHF. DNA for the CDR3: TGTGCCAGCAGTCCTAGACCGGATCGGCCCCAGCATTTT. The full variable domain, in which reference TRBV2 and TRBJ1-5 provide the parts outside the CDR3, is EPEVTQTPSHQVTQMGQEVILRCVPISNHLYFYWYRQILGQKVEFLVSFYNNEISEKSEIFDDQFSVERPDGSNFTLKIRSTKLEDSAMYFCASSPRPDRPQHFGDGTRLSIL.

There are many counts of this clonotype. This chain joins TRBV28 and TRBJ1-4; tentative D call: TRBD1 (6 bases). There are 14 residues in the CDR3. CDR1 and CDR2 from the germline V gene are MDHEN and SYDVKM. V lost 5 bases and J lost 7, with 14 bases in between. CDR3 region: CASSPGGGLEKLFF. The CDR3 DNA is TGTGCCAGCAGTCCTGGCGGGGGGCTTGAAAAACTGTTTTTT.